This TCR beta chain was captured in a study of CD8 T cells in ankylosing spondylitis. Study results and limitations: Seemingly distinctive of ankylosing spondylitis blood was a TCR beta motif formed by eight highly homologous variants.

This CDR3 spans 15 amino acids. Trimming took 4 bases from V and 2 from J, leaving 12 bases between them. Germline CDR1 reads SNHLY; CDR2 reads FYNNEI. There are many counts of this clonotype. Its antigen is currently unknown. A single record per CDR3 protein comes from TCRdb applying MiXCR to the 5' RACE reads. The sample yields 700,000 or so distinct CDR3 sequences, roughly 20% seen once. Sequenced material: blood, either unsorted or a sorted T cell fraction (not recorded which). The receptor comes from a male donor with ankylosing spondylitis. The chain links TRBV2 to TRBJ2-1; no reliable D call. CDR3 in amino acids: CASSVGQLTYNEQFF. DNA of the CDR3: TGTGCCAGCAGTGTGGGTCAGCTTACCTACAATGAGCAGTTCTTC.